Below are 32 T cell receptor beta chains sequenced from a single sample in a study of T-cell memory formation after mild COVID-19. TCRdb passed the 5' RACE reads through MiXCR, listing each CDR3 protein once. The data contain hundreds of thousands of distinct CDR3 sequences, about 22% of them singletons. Material for sequencing was PBMCs or a T cell subset sorted from them (not recorded which). The receptors here all came from an adult woman who had mild COVID-19 (a few samples of this study predate the infection). Cell type and time point are not known.

The chain combines TRBV5-4 with TRBJ2-7, with a tentative D call TRBD1 (6 bases). CDR1 SGHNT and CDR2 YYREEE come from the germline V gene (reference sequence). The CDR3 has 13 residues. Trimming removed 4 bases at V and 3 bases at J, with 11 bases between. CDR3 nucleotide sequence: TGTGCCAGCAGCCAAACAGGGTACTACGAGCAGTACTTC. The encoded protein is CASSQTGYYEQYF.

Regarding this clonotype: The junction departs from germline at one end; a sequencing error may be responsible. The chain is built from TRBV4-1 and TRBJ2-7; D unclear. The CDR3 length is 15 residues. The germline V gene has CDR1 MGHRA and CDR2 YSYEKL. The CDR3 nucleotides are TGCGCCAGCAGCCAAGATCCGGCGTCTTGGTACGATCAGTACTTC. It is translated as CASSQDPASWYDQYF.

The CDR3, as DNA: TGTGCCAGCAGCTTAGATGTCACCCGGGTTAACACTGAAGCTTTCTTT. It codes for CASSLDVTRVNTEAFF. The chain couples TRBV11-2 to TRBJ1-1; no firm D call. The germline V and J ends were trimmed by 0 bases and 2 bases, with 13 bases remaining between them. Germline V gene lookup returns CDR1 SGHAT and CDR2 FQNNGV. The CDR3 sequence is 16 residues long.

A few counts support this clonotype. Here the CDR3 DNA reads TGCAGCGTTGAAAACCCGATGGTTGACAACGAGCAGTACTTC. As protein: CSVENPMVDNEQYF. J is TRBJ2-7 and V is TRBV29-1; D not resolved. Trimming removed 2 bases from V and 5 bases from J, with 16 bases in between. The CDR3 is 14 amino acids. From germline, CDR1 is SQVTM and CDR2 ANQGSEA.

This clonotype was recorded at least ten times. The chain carries TRBV20-1 and TRBJ2-5, with no clear D. The CDR3 has 13 residues. V lost 0 bases and J 4 bases, leaving 9 bases between the germline ends. The germline V gene encodes CDR1 DFQATT and CDR2 SNEGSKA (reference sequence). CDR3 in DNA: TGCAGTGCTAGAGATCACATTAGAGAGACCCAGTACTTC. Protein: CSARDHIRETQYF.

The chain employs TRBV30 and TRBJ2-5; 8 bases line up with TRBD2. Germline V gene sequence: CDR1 GTSNPN, CDR2 SVGIG (reference sequence). The CDR3 runs to 13 residues. V shed 3 bases and J 7 bases; nucleotides not matched to a gene: 7. CDR3 coding DNA: TGTGCCTGGAGCCCGAGAACTAGCGGGACCCAGTACTTC. It yields the protein CAWSPRTSGTQYF.

This clonotype was counted a few times. This sequence joins TRBV10-3 and TRBJ2-2, with D possibly TRBD1 on 6 matching bases. Germline CDR1 and CDR2: ENHRY and SYGVKD. V lost 2 bases and J lost 0, with 13 bases in between. This CDR3 region has 17 residues. As DNA, the CDR3 is TGTGCCATCAGTGAGACAATACAGGGATCGAACACCGGGGAGCTGTTTTTT. Protein product: CAISETIQGSNTGELFF.

As concerns this clonotype: One end of the junction does not line up with germline, which may come from a read error. The genes are TRBV7-2 and TRBJ2-1; 11 nucleotides align to TRBD2. Looked up from germline, CDR1 is SGHTA and CDR2 is FQGNSA. The CDR3 runs 13 residues. CDR3 coding DNA: TGTGCCAGCAGATTAGCGGGGGGGAAGGAGCAGTTCTTC. It specifies CASRLAGGKEQFF.

This clonotype occurred a few times. The chain links TRBV10-3 to TRBJ2-5, with 13 positions matching TRBD2. The CDR3 has 15 amino acids. V lost 5 bases and J lost 7; bases outside the gene matches: 7. Germline values: CDR1 ENHRY, CDR2 SYGVKD. The CDR3 sequence is CAISSLAGGLGTQYF. The CDR3 bases are TGTGCCATCAGTTCACTAGCGGGGGGGCTCGGGACCCAGTACTTC.

This rearrangement joins TRBV7-7 to TRBJ2-1; 8 nucleotides agree with TRBD1. V was clipped by 5 bases and J by 4 bases; unmatched bases: 13. Germline V gene data show CDR1 as SSHAT and CDR2 as FNYEAQ (reference sequence). This CDR3 has 17 amino acids. CDR3: CASSPRWGTGRYNEQFF. CDR3 bases: TGTGCCAGCAGCCCCCGCTGGGGGACAGGCAGATACAATGAGCAGTTCTTC. Based on the CDR3 plus reference TRBV7-7 and TRBJ2-1, the full variable domain is GAGVSQSPRYKVTKRGQDVTLRCDPISSHATLYWYQQALGQGPEFLTYFNYEAQPDKSGLPSDRFSAERPEGSISTLTIQRTEQRDSAMYRCASSPRWGTGRYNEQFFGPGTRLTVL.

This clonotype was counted only a few times. The chain links TRBV2 to TRBJ2-7; D possibly corresponds to TRBD1 (5 bases). Germline V gene lookup returns CDR1 SNHLY and CDR2 FYNNEI. The CDR3 has 14 amino acids. V shed 2 bases and J shed 2 bases, with 10 bases lying between them. CDR3 coding DNA: TGTGCCAGCAGTGAATACAGGTTCCCCTACGAGCAGTACTTC. It translates to CASSEYRFPYEQYF.

This clonotype was seen only a few times. The rearrangement links TRBV4-3 to TRBJ1-1; D is unclear. This CDR3 is built from 14 residues. V was pared by 0 bases and J by 1 base, with 6 bases between. Germline loops: CDR1 LGHNA, CDR2 YSLEER. In DNA form, the CDR3 reads TGCGCCAGCAGCCAAGATCACGGGAACACTGAAGCTTTCTTT. Encoded protein: CASSQDHGNTEAFF.

This clonotype was counted a few times. The rearrangement joins TRBV6-5 to TRBJ2-7; D is undetermined. Germline CDR1 reads MNHEY; CDR2 reads SVGAGI. The CDR3 has 16 residues. With 0 bases removed from V and 3 bases from J, the gap between germline ends came to 15 bases. The CDR3 loop is CASSYSGALLLYEQYF. Written as DNA, the CDR3 is TGTGCCAGCAGTTACTCGGGTGCCTTACTCCTCTACGAGCAGTACTTC.

The gene calls are TRBV20-1 and TRBJ2-1; the D gene is possibly TRBD2 (6 bases). CDR1 is DFQATT and CDR2 is SNEGSKA in the germline V gene (reference sequence). V shed 0 bases and J shed 8 bases, with 20 bases lying between them. The CDR3 extends over 16 amino acids. In nucleotides, the CDR3 is TGCAGTGCTAGAGATCCGTCGGGGGTAATAGTGTATGAGCAGTTCTTC. Translating gives CSARDPSGVIVYEQFF.

A few counts support this clonotype. In nucleotides, the CDR3 is TGTGCCAGCAGTTACAGGGGACAACAGAACACTGAAGCTTTCTTT. Translated: CASSYRGQQNTEAFF. This chain links TRBV6-5 with TRBJ1-1, with a tentative D call TRBD1 (6 bases). CDR1 and CDR2 from the germline V gene are MNHEY and SVGAGI. V lost 2 bases and J lost 1, with 11 bases in between. The CDR3 runs to 15 residues.

This clonotype was seen only a few times. This sequence joins TRBV7-9 and TRBJ1-1; possibly TRBD1 for D (5 bases). Germline V CDR1 and CDR2: SEHNR, FQNEAQ (reference sequence). The V gene lost 5 bases and the J gene lost 0 bases, with 19 bases spanning the gap. The CDR3 sequence is 17 residues long. The chain's CDR3 is CASSLPLVRGLNTEAFF. CDR3 coding DNA: TGTGCCAGCAGCCTACCCCTTGTTAGGGGCTTGAACACTGAAGCTTTCTTT.

This sequence joins TRBV11-3 and TRBJ1-1; D gene uncertain. V dropped 1 base and J dropped 5 bases, with 14 bases sitting between them. Germline V gene lookup returns CDR1 SGHNT and CDR2 YENEEA. The CDR3 runs to 15 residues. This chain's CDR3 is CASSLVRAEGTEAFF. The CDR3 DNA sequence: TGTGCCAGCAGCTTAGTAAGGGCGGAAGGAACTGAAGCTTTCTTT.

The genes are TRBV7-9 and TRBJ2-5, with 10 bases aligning to TRBD1. This CDR3 comprises 17 residues. Trimming cost V 1 base and J 1 base; bases outside gene matches: 6. Germline assignment: CDR1 SEHNR and CDR2 FQNEAQ (reference sequence). The CDR3 is CASSLGYGTGVQETQYF. The CDR3 nucleotides are TGTGCCAGCAGCTTAGGCTACGGGACAGGGGTCCAAGAGACCCAGTACTTC.

The rearrangement uses TRBV7-9 and TRBJ1-2; 7 bases agree with TRBD1. The CDR3 runs to 15 residues. Germline trimming cut 1 base from V and 3 bases from J; bases unmatched to any gene: 5. CDR1 and CDR2 from the germline V gene are SEHNR and FQNEAQ (reference sequence). CDR3 loop: CASSLETGADYGYTF. The CDR3 DNA follows: TGTGCCAGCAGCTTAGAAACAGGGGCTGACTATGGCTACACCTTC.

The gene calls are TRBV12-3 or TRBV12-4 and TRBJ2-6; D is uncertain. Trimming removed 6 bases at V and 2 bases at J, with 11 bases between. The CDR3 consists of 15 residues. CDR3 amino acids: CASSPRGTGANVLTF. CDR3 DNA sequence: TGTGCCAGCAGCCCCCGAGGAACTGGGGCCAACGTCCTGACTTTC.

The CDR3, as DNA: TGTGCCACCAGTGCTATGGGGTGGCATGAGCAGTTCTTC. Its translation: CATSAMGWHEQFF. The rearrangement joins TRBV24-1 to TRBJ2-1; no reliable D call. V was cut by 5 bases and J by 8 bases, with 12 bases left in between. Germline loops: CDR1 KGHDR, CDR2 SFDVKD. CDR3 size: 13 residues.

This chain links TRBV28 with TRBJ2-7, with TRBD1 matching over 8 bases. V lost 9 bases and J lost 6; bases outside the gene matches: 13. This CDR3 comprises 14 residues. CDR1 and CDR2 (germline): MDHEN, SYDVKM. CDR3 nucleotides: TGTGCCAGAAGTCTACTTCAGGGGGCGAGCGAGCAGTACTTC. Translated: CARSLLQGASEQYF. Using reference TRBV28 and TRBJ2-7 for the parts outside the CDR3, the full variable domain is DVKVTQSSRYLVKRTGEKVFLECVQDMDHENMFWYRQDPGLGLRLIYFSYDVKMKEKGDIPEGYSVSREKKERFSLILESASTNQTSMYLCARSLLQGASEQYFGPGTRLTVT.

The V and J genes are TRBV4-1 and TRBJ2-1, with D possibly matching TRBD1 (6 bases). V was shortened by 3 bases and J by 9 bases, with 12 bases between the two germline ends. This CDR3 contains 13 residues. Per germline, CDR1 MGHRA and CDR2 YSYEKL. CDR3 residues: CASSQFQGGEQFF. Here the CDR3 DNA reads TGCGCCAGCAGCCAGTTTCAAGGGGGTGAGCAGTTCTTC.

The V gene is TRBV28, the J gene TRBJ2-7; 8 bases align to TRBD2. CDR1 and CDR2 (germline): MDHEN, SYDVKM. Trimming at V came to 4 bases and at J to 2 bases, leaving 4 bases not matched to a gene. The CDR3 contains 14 residues. The CDR3 DNA is TGTGCCAGCAGTTGGGGACTAGAGGCCTACGAGCAGTACTTC. Translated: CASSWGLEAYEQYF.

V usage is TRBV4-1 and J usage is TRBJ2-7; 7 bases map to TRBD2. Germline trimming cut 2 bases from V and 3 bases from J; bases unmatched to any gene: 13. The CDR3 length is 17 residues. CDR1 MGHRA and CDR2 YSYEKL come from the germline V gene. The CDR3 region has the DNA TGCGCCAGCAGCCAATGGGGCGGGGGACCTAGTCTCTACGAGCAGTACTTC. It translates to CASSQWGGGPSLYEQYF.

This clonotype was counted only a few times. The gene calls are TRBV6-2 or TRBV6-3 and TRBJ1-2; weak D call: TRBD1 (5 bases). Trimming took 6 bases from V and 3 from J, leaving 14 bases between them. Germline V gene lookup returns CDR1 MNHEY and CDR2 SVGEGT. CDR3 length: 14 residues. CDR3 nucleotides: TGTGCCAGCAGCTACCTCGGGACGGACTATGGCTACACCTTC. Protein sequence: CASSYLGTDYGYTF.

This clonotype was detected only a few times. In DNA, the CDR3 is TGTGCCAGCAGTGAATCACTAGCGGTACAGTACTTC. This codes for CASSESLAVQYF. The chain couples TRBV2 to TRBJ2-5; TRBD2 matches at 8 bases. The CDR3 has 12 amino acids. Trimming cost V 2 bases and J 11 bases; bases outside gene matches: 4. CDR1 and CDR2 (germline): SNHLY, FYNNEI.

In its sample, this clonotype was seen once. The V and J genes are TRBV6-6 and TRBJ1-2; D is ambiguous. V lost 6 bases and J lost 4, with 9 bases in between. CDR3 length equals 12 residues. Germline CDR1 reads MNHNY; CDR2 reads SVGAGI (reference sequence). The CDR3: CASSPHSYGYTF. The CDR3 DNA reads as TGTGCCAGCAGCCCACATTCCTATGGCTACACCTTC.

The J gene is TRBJ1-2, the V gene TRBV29-1; D is unclear. Germline V gives CDR1 SQVTM, CDR2 ANQGSEA. The CDR3 is made up of 14 amino acids. Trimming cost V 5 bases and J 8 bases, with 21 bases left between them. CDR3 residues: CSVNAGLTMGGYTF. As DNA, the CDR3 is TGCAGCGTTAACGCCGGATTAACTATGGGAGGCTACACCTTC. Complete variable domain (other parts from reference TRBV29-1 and TRBJ1-2): SAVISQKPSRDICQRGTSLTIQCQVDSQVTMMFWYRQQPGQSLTLIATANQGSEATYESGFVIDKFPISRPNLTFSTLTVSNMSPEDSSIYLCSVNAGLTMGGYTFGSGTRLTVV.

This clonotype turned up a few times. It is unclear where the CDR3 begins or ends on the DNA, so no DNA is shown, and the CDR3 is as TCRdb lists it. The chain has TRBV12-3 or TRBV12-4 and TRBJ2-1; the table's D gene call, TRBD1, was not cross checked with the DNA. The CDR3 is 14 amino acids in total, end residues counted. CDR3 in amino acids: CASILEGGLNEQFF.

This clonotype has a handful of counts. This chain connects TRBV18 to TRBJ1-5; D call uncertain. CDR1 is KGHSH and CDR2 is LQKENI in the germline V gene. This CDR3 comprises 16 residues. V lost 3 bases to trimming and J lost 0 bases, with 12 bases between them. The CDR3 loop is CASSPGEGRSNQPQHF. CDR3 coding DNA: TGTGCCAGCTCACCGGGCGAAGGGCGTAGCAATCAGCCCCAGCATTTT. Filled out from reference TRBV18 and TRBJ1-5, the complete variable domain reads NAGVMQNPRHLVRRRGQEARLRCSPMKGHSHVYWYRQLPEEGLKFMVYLQKENIIDESGMPKERFSAEFPKEGPSILRIQQVVRGDSAAYFCASSPGEGRSNQPQHFGDGTRLSIL.

This clonotype was seen only a few times. The chain employs TRBV5-1 and TRBJ1-2, with a tentative D call TRBD1 (6 bases). The CDR3 sequence is 19 residues long. V dropped 3 bases and J dropped 0 bases, with 24 bases sitting between them. Germline lookup yields CDR1 SGHRS and CDR2 YFSETQ. CDR3 amino acids: CASSSTLSGELGANYGYTF. DNA of the CDR3: TGCGCCAGCAGCTCGACCCTCTCAGGGGAACTCGGGGCTAACTATGGCTACACCTTC.